This T cell receptor (beta chain) was identified in a study of siplizumab effects on memory and regulatory T cells (dated by TCRdb to between 2018 and 2021). General notes on the study: The study looked at the effect of siplizumab, an anti-CD2 antibody, on alloreactive T-cell subsets in allogeneic mixed lymphocyte reactions made from human PBMCs. Here is what the overall study found, with its caveats: Siplizumab significantly reduced the cumulative frequency of alloreactive sequences traceable to unstimulated CD4+ memory T cells. Of the alloreactive CD4+ clones that could be mapped, the Treg-derived share averaged about 67% with siplizumab compared with around 27% in control reactions. Sequences below about 10^-5 frequency were poorly captured, so only a minor fraction of alloreactive clones could be mapped to unstimulated subsets. Compared with memory T cells, unstimulated naive T cells appeared more diverse, and naive cells seemed to make a substantial contribution to the alloresponse. For roughly 75-95% of proliferating CD4+ or CD8+ clones, no naive or memory phenotype could be assigned. Whether proliferating Tregs from siplizumab cultures were suppressive was not functionally confirmed.

Measured from the cysteine to the phenylalanine, the CDR3 is 11 residues long. The retained sequence is limited to the CDR3, 33 bases, with the frame set at the first base. V trim: 6 bases; J trim: 10 bases; unmatched bases: 4. The germline V gene encodes CDR1 MNHEY and CDR2 SMNVEV (reference sequence). A remark on this clone: Its antigen target is currently unknown. Base qualities were left out, and no much larger clone turns up one base away.

Sorted unstimulated T cells and proliferating T cells recovered from mixed lymphocyte reactions underwent TCRbeta CDR3 sequencing. Fresh whole blood from roughly nine HLA-typed healthy donors was used as the source from which PBMCs were isolated. Library method: the immunoSEQ multiplex PCR assay. About 10^5 TCR templates per sample were assayed by the deep sequencing platform. Genomic DNA extracted from sorted T cells was used for TCRbeta CDR3 sequencing. As for how the authors treated the data: The R programming language was used for the clonal analysis of the TCRbeta CDR3 data. Comparing unstimulated samples against CFSE-low samples taken after the reaction was how alloreactive CD4+ and CD8+ clones were defined. Regulatory or non-regulatory origin was assigned to alloreactive CD4+ clones by matching of sequences to sorted unstimulated Treg and non-Treg repertoires. TCRdb mirrors the immuneACCESS table, restricted to in-frame sequences. Some clones are absent from its copies; in checked studies, under half trace to an unresolved V gene, and the reason for the others is unknown. That table furnishes V, J and clone size, whereas the DNA furnished D and trimming. In this sample the table shows approximately 46,000 clones, roughly 92% of which occur a single time. Of the sample, roughly 17% is held by the ten largest clones.

The clonotype originates from a human donor in good health. This chain is built from TRBV27 and TRBJ1-2; the junction holds 8 bases that match TRBD1. Sequenced sample: CD8+ T cells sorted from blood. The CDR3 protein is CASRTTGAYTF. The nucleotides are TGTGCCAGCAGGACGACAGGGGCCTACACCTTC.